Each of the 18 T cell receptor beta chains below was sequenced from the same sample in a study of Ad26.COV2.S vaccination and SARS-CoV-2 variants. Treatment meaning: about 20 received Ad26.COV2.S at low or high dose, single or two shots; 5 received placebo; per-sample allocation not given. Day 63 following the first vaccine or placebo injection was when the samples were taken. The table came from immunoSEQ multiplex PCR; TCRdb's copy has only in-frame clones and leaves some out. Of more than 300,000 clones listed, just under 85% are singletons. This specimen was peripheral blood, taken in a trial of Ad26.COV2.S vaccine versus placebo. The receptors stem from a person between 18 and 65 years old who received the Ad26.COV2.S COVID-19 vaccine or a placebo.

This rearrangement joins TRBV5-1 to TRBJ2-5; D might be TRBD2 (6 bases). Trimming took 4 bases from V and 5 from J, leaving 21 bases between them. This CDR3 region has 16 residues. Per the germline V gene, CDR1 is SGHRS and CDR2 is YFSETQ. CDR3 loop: CASSPQPGALRETQYF. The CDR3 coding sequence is TGCGCCAGCAGCCCTCAACCGGGAGCCCTACGGGAGACCCAGTACTTC.

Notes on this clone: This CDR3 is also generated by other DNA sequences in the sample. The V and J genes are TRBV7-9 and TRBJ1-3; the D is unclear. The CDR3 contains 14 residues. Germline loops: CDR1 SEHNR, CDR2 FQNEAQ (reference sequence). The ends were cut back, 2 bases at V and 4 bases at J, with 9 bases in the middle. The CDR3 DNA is TGTGCCAGCAGCTTAAAAGGGCCAGGAAACACCATATATTTT. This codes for CASSLKGPGNTIYF.

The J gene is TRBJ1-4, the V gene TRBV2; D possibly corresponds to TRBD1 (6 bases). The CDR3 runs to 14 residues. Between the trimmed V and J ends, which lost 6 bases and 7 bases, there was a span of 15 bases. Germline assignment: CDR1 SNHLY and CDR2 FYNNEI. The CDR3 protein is CASRLQGSSEKLFF. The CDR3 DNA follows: TGTGCCAGCAGATTACAGGGCTCGTCTGAAAAACTGTTTTTT.

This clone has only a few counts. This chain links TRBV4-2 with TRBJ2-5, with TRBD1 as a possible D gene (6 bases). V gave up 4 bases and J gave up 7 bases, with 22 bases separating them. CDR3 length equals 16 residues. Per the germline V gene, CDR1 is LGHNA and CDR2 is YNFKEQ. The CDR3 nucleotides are TGTGCCAGCAGCCCCCAGATGGGGGCCGAGGTTTCGACCCAGTACTTC. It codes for CASSPQMGAEVSTQYF.

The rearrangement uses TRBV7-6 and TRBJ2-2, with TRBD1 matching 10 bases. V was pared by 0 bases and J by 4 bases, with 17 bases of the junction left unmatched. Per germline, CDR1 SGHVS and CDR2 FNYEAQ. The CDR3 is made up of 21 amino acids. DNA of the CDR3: TGTGCCAGCAGCTTAGCCCGGACAGGGGGAAGATACCTTGAGAGCACCGGGGAGCTGTTTTTT. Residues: CASSLARTGGRYLESTGELFF.

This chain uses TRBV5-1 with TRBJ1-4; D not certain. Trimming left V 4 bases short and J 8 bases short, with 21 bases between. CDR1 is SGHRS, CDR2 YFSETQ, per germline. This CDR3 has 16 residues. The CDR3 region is CASSPRTFSLKEKLFF. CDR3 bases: TGCGCCAGCAGCCCCAGGACGTTTTCGCTGAAAGAAAAACTGTTTTTT.

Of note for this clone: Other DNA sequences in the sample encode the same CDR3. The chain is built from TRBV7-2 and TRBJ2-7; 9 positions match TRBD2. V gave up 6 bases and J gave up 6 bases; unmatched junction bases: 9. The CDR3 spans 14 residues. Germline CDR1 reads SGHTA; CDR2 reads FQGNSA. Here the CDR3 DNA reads TGTGCCAGCAGTCCCGCGGGGGGGGCGGGCGAGCAGTACTTC. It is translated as CASSPAGGAGEQYF.

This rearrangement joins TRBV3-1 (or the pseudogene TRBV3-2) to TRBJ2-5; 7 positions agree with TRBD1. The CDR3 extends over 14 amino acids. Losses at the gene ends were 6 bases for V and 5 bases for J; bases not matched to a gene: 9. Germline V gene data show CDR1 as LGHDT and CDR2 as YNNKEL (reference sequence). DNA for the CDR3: TGTGCCAGCAGGATAAAGGGGGCCCGGGAGACCCAGTACTTC. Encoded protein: CASRIKGARETQYF.

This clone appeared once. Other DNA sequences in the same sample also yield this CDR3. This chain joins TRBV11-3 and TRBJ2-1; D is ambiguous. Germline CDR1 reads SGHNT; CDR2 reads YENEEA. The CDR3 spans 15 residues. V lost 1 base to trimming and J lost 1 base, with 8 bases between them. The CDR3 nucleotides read TGTGCCAGCAGCTTAGGTGGCATTTCCTACAATGAGCAGTTCTTC. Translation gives CASSLGGISYNEQFF.

CDR3 residues: CASSHTGNYGYTF. In DNA form, the CDR3 reads TGCGCCAGCAGCCACACAGGGAACTATGGCTACACCTTC. The chain employs TRBV4-1 and TRBJ1-2; D may be TRBD1 (6 bases). CDR3 size: 13 residues. V was cut by 3 bases and J by 2 bases, with 7 bases left in between. Germline CDR1 MGHRA, CDR2 YSYEKL.

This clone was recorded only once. The CDR3 DNA sequence: TGTGCCAGCAGCGTCGGACAGGGATTGAAAGGGGGTTCACCCCTCCACTTT. Translating gives CASSVGQGLKGGSPLHF. The V and J genes are TRBV9 and TRBJ1-6, with 8 bases fitting TRBD1. V trimming: 2 bases; J trimming: 9 bases; junction bases outside the gene matches: 13. Germline V gives CDR1 SGDLS, CDR2 YYNGEE. CDR3 length equals 17 residues.

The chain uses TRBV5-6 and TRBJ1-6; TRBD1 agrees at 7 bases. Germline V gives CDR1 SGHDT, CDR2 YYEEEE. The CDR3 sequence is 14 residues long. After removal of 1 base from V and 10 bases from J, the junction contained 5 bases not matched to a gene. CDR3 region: CASSLRTGGSPLHF. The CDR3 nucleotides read TGTGCCAGCAGCTTGAGGACAGGCGGATCACCCCTCCACTTT.

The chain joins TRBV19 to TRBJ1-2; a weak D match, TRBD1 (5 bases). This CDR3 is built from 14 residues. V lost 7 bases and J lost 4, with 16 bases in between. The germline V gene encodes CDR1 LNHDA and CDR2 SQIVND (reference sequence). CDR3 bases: TGTGCCAGTACCCTGAGGGACGGCTCCTATGGCTACACCTTC. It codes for CASTLRDGSYGYTF. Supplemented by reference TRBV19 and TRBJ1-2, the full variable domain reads DGGITQSPKYLFRKEGQNVTLSCEQNLNHDAMYWYRQDPGQGLRLIYYSQIVNDFQKGDIAEGYSVSREKKESFPLTVTSAQKNPTAFYLCASTLRDGSYGYTFGSGTRLTVV.

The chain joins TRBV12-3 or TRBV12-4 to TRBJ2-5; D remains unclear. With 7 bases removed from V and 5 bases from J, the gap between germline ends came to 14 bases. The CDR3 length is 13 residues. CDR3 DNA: TGTGCCAGCACTGGTGGCACCAGCGAGACCCAGTACTTC. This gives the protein CASTGGTSETQYF.

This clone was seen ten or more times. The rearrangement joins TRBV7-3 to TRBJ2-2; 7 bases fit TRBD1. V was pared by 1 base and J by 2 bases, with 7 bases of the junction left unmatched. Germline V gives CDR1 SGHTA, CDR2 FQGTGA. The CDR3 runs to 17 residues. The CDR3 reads CASSLSPGTVNTGELFF. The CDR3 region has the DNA TGTGCCAGCAGCTTAAGTCCCGGGACAGTAAACACCGGGGAGCTGTTTTTT.

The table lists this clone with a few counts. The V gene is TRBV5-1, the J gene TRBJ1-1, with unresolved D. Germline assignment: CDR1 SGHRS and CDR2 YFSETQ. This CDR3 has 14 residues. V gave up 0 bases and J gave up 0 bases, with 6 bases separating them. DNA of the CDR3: TGCGCCAGCAGCTTGGACAGCATGAACACTGAAGCTTTCTTT. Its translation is CASSLDSMNTEAFF.

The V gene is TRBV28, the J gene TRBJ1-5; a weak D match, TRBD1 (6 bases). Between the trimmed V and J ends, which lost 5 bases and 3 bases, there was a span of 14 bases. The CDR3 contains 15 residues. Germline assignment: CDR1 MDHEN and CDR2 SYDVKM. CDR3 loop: CASSPQGQFNQPQHF. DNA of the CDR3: TGTGCCAGCAGTCCCCAAGGACAGTTCAATCAGCCCCAGCATTTT.

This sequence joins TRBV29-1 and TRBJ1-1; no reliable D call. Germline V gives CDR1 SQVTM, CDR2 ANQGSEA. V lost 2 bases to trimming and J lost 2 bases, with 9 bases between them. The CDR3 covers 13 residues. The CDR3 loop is CSVELRKNTEAFF. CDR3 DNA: TGCAGCGTTGAACTACGGAAAAACACTGAAGCTTTCTTT.